This T cell receptor beta chain originates from a study of molecular identifiers for immune sequencing clone quantification. CDR1 and CDR2 from the germline V gene are ENHRY and SYGVKD. J was trimmed by 2 bases and V by 3 bases; bases with no gene match: 7. The CDR3 runs 15 residues. As previously described, bulk TCR libraries were made using listed TCR primers. Each CDR3 protein gets one entry after TCRdb re-called the PCR reads with MiXCR. The sample lists approximately 550,000 distinct CDR3 sequences, over 20% occurring once. This clonotype was counted at least ten times. The clonotype comes from a human donor in good health. Some libraries in this study had Jurkat cell RNA spiked in. The sample consisted of naive CD8+ T cells from blood, with Jurkat cell RNA spiked in. The subset was: FACS-sorted CD8+CD4-CCR7+CD45RA+ naive T cells. V and J are TRBV10-3 and TRBJ2-7; 7 bases fit TRBD2. CDR3 in DNA: TGTGCCATCAGTGATAGCCGGGACTACGCCTACGAGCAGTACTTC. Translated: CAISDSRDYAYEQYF.